The 22 T cell receptor beta chains presented below share a single source sample, sequenced in a study of response to subunit inactivated influenza vaccine. Each CDR3 protein is one row after TCRdb ran MiXCR on the RT-PCR reads. The sample has 430,000 or so distinct CDR3 sequences; roughly 11% are singletons. The sequences come from PBMCs from blood, collected around seven weeks after vaccination. These receptors were collected from a man aged 45-60 years who received an inactivated influenza vaccine.

The sample holds a few counts of this clonotype. The chain recombines TRBV11-2 with TRBJ2-1; TRBD1 matches at 7 bases. V gave up 4 bases and J gave up 5 bases; unmatched junction bases: 5. CDR1 SGHAT and CDR2 FQNNGV come from the germline V gene. The CDR3 has 14 amino acids. CDR3 nucleotide sequence: TGTGCCAGCAGCTATAGACAGGGTAACAATGAGCAGTTCTTC. This translates into CASSYRQGNNEQFF.

This clonotype was observed a few times. The V call is TRBV5-5, the J call TRBJ2-5; 9 bases match TRBD1. Germline V CDR1 and CDR2: SGHKS, YYEKEE (reference sequence). V lost 3 bases and J lost 5; bases outside the gene matches: 8. The CDR3 is 15 residues long. The CDR3 sequence: CASSSIGTGRETQYF. The CDR3 DNA is TGTGCCAGCAGCTCTATCGGGACAGGGCGCGAGACCCAGTACTTC. Full variable domain (rest looked up from reference TRBV5-5 and TRBJ2-5): DAGVTQSPTHLIKTRGQQVTLRCSPISGHKSVSWYQQVLGQGPQFIFQYYEKEERGRGNFPDRFSARQFPNYSSELNVNALLLGDSALYLCASSSIGTGRETQYFGPGTRLLVL.

Ten or more counts support this clonotype. The CDR3 sequence is CASSLFGQANTGELFF. The CDR3 coding sequence is TGCGCCAGCAGCTTGTTCGGACAGGCGAACACCGGGGAGCTGTTTTTT. The V call is TRBV5-1, the J call TRBJ2-2, with 7 bases lining up with TRBD1. Germline V gives CDR1 SGHRS, CDR2 YFSETQ. The CDR3 loop spans 16 amino acids. Unmatched junction bases numbered 3, after V lost 1 base and J lost 0 bases.

The sample holds a few counts of this clonotype. This chain connects TRBV3-1 to TRBJ2-7; D unclear. Trimming removed 1 base from V and 2 bases from J, with 9 bases in between. Germline CDR1 is LGHDT and CDR2 is YNNKEL (reference sequence). This CDR3 has 14 amino acids. In DNA form, the CDR3 reads TGTGCCAGCAGCCAAGGGCCCGCCACCTACGAGCAGTACTTC. This sequence encodes CASSQGPATYEQYF.

The sample holds a few counts of this clonotype. The V gene is TRBV28, the J gene TRBJ2-7, with D unclear. Trimming stripped 5 bases from V and 3 bases from J, with 8 bases between. This CDR3 has 12 residues. The germline CDR1 and CDR2 sequences are MDHEN and SYDVKM. The DNA of the CDR3 is TGTGCCAGCAGTCCTTGGGGCTACGAGCAGTACTTC. This sequence encodes CASSPWGYEQYF.

This clonotype was picked up many times. The CDR3 sequence: CSARGGYNTEAFF. CDR3 coding DNA: TGCAGTGCTAGAGGGGGTTATAACACTGAAGCTTTCTTT. The chain links TRBV20-1 to TRBJ1-1; D not resolved. There are 13 residues in the CDR3. The V and J ends lost 1 base and 2 bases respectively, with 8 bases between them. From germline, CDR1 is DFQATT and CDR2 SNEGSKA (reference sequence).

This chain uses TRBV4-2 with TRBJ2-2; 8 positions match TRBD2. Trimming at V came to 1 base and at J to 4 bases, leaving 8 bases not matched to a gene. Germline CDR1 LGHNA, CDR2 YNFKEQ. The CDR3 loop spans 17 amino acids. Here the CDR3 reads CASSQVAGRASTGELFF. CDR3 bases: TGTGCCAGCAGCCAAGTAGCCGGGAGGGCTAGCACCGGGGAGCTGTTTTTT.

This clonotype was counted only a few times. The V call is TRBV9, the J call TRBJ2-3, with D hard to call. CDR1 is SGDLS and CDR2 is YYNGEE in the germline V gene. Trimming left V 0 bases short and J 2 bases short, with 10 bases between. The CDR3 spans 15 residues. CDR3 DNA sequence: TGTGCCAGCAGCGTAGCTACGTGGGACACAGATACGCAGTATTTT. Translating gives CASSVATWDTDTQYF.

This clonotype was observed a few times. The rearrangement uses TRBV20-1 and TRBJ2-3; D not resolved. This CDR3 spans 16 amino acids. Germline V gene data show CDR1 as DFQATT and CDR2 as SNEGSKA (reference sequence). V was shortened by 2 bases and J by 4 bases, with 19 bases between the two germline ends. CDR3 protein: CSARPYLQLIADTQYF. CDR3 in DNA: TGCAGTGCTAGACCATACCTACAGCTTATCGCAGATACGCAGTATTTT.

The genes are TRBV20-1 and TRBJ2-7, with 9 bases fitting TRBD1. Per the germline V gene, CDR1 is DFQATT and CDR2 is SNEGSKA (reference sequence). Germline trimming cut 3 bases from V and 2 bases from J; bases unmatched to any gene: 5. The CDR3 is 14 residues long. Written as DNA, the CDR3 is TGCAGTGCTAGCCCCGGGACAGGGACCTACGAGCAGTACTTC. Amino acids: CSASPGTGTYEQYF.

This clonotype was seen ten or more times. The chain combines TRBV7-9 with TRBJ1-5; 8 positions match TRBD1. The V gene's germline CDR1 is SEHNR and CDR2 FQNEAQ (reference sequence). With 1 base clipped from V and 6 bases from J, the junction kept 2 bases outside the gene matches. This CDR3 contains 14 residues. The chain's CDR3 is CASSLGTGSQPQHF. CDR3 DNA sequence: TGTGCCAGCAGCTTAGGGACAGGGAGTCAGCCCCAGCATTTT.

In this sample, this clonotype turned up many times. The rearrangement links TRBV20-1 to TRBJ1-5; TRBD1 matches 8 bases. Trimming cost V 6 bases and J 4 bases; bases outside gene matches: 2. This CDR3 has 12 residues. Germline loops: CDR1 DFQATT, CDR2 SNEGSKA (reference sequence). The CDR3: CSAGDRNQPQHF. CDR3 DNA sequence: TGCAGTGCAGGGGACAGGAATCAGCCCCAGCATTTT.

The CDR3: CASSSADLAGTDTQYF. The CDR3 DNA sequence: TGTGCCAGCAGCTCGGCCGACCTAGCGGGCACAGATACGCAGTATTTT. The chain recombines TRBV5-5 with TRBJ2-3, with 7 bases that match TRBD2. The trim removed 3 bases at V and 1 base at J, leaving 8 bases unmatched. The CDR3 has 16 residues. CDR1 is SGHKS and CDR2 is YYEKEE in the germline V gene (reference sequence).

This chain links TRBV5-6 with TRBJ2-3, with 7 nucleotides matching TRBD1. Germline lookup yields CDR1 SGHDT and CDR2 YYEEEE. The CDR3 contains 16 residues. The V segment lost 4 bases and the J segment 0 bases; nucleotides outside the gene matches: 8. The CDR3 loop is CASSGTRGRSTDTQYF. CDR3 sequence (DNA): TGTGCCAGCAGCGGTACCAGGGGGAGAAGCACAGATACGCAGTATTTT. The whole variable domain, remainder taken from reference TRBV5-6 and TRBJ2-3, is DAGVTQSPTHLIKTRGQQVTLRCSPKSGHDTVSWYQQALGQGPQFIFQYYEEEERQRGNFPDRFSGHQFPNYSSELNVNALLLGDSALYLCASSGTRGRSTDTQYFGPGTRLTVL.

This clonotype was observed many times. The chain joins TRBV24-1 to TRBJ2-1; 14 nucleotides align to TRBD2. The CDR3 is made up of 17 amino acids. Unmatched junction bases numbered 5, after V lost 0 bases and J lost 8 bases. Looked up from germline, CDR1 is KGHDR and CDR2 is SFDVKD. CDR3 bases: TGTGCCACCAGTGATTTGGGACTAGCGGGAGGTTGGGATGAGCAGTTCTTC. This codes for CATSDLGLAGGWDEQFF.

This clonotype was found many times. The genes are TRBV12-3 or TRBV12-4 and TRBJ2-7, with 9 positions matching TRBD2. The CDR3 loop spans 15 amino acids. V shed 3 bases and J 0 bases; nucleotides not matched to a gene: 3. The CDR3 coding sequence is TGTGCCAGCAGTTTGAGCGGGGGGAGCTCCTACGAGCAGTACTTC. Protein: CASSLSGGSSYEQYF.

In this sample, this clonotype turned up many times. The rearrangement uses TRBV7-8 and TRBJ2-7; 7 bases align to TRBD2. The length of the CDR3 is 18 residues. Looked up from germline, CDR1 is SGHVS and CDR2 is FQNEAQ. The J segment lost 1 base and the V segment lost 1 base, leaving 13 bases of the junction unmatched. In nucleotides, the CDR3 is TGTGCCAGCAGCTTAGAGGAGCGGGGACCTAGGAGGTCCTACGAGCAGTACTTC. This gives the protein CASSLEERGPRRSYEQYF. The whole variable domain, filled in from reference TRBV7-8 and TRBJ2-7, reads GAGVSQSPRYKVAKRGQDVALRCDPISGHVSLFWYQQALGQGPEFLTYFQNEAQLDKSGLPSDRFFAERPEGSVSTLKIQRTQQEDSAVYLCASSLEERGPRRSYEQYFGPGTRLTVT.

CDR3 sequence: CASSFRGTQLGTQYF. CDR3 nucleotides: TGTGCCAGCAGTTTCCGTGGTACCCAACTAGGTACGCAGTATTTT. The rearrangement uses TRBV12-3 or TRBV12-4 and TRBJ2-3; possible D gene TRBD2, 5 bases. The CDR3 is 15 residues long. The V end was cut by 3 bases, the J end by 8 bases, with 18 bases between.

This rearrangement joins TRBV7-9 to TRBJ2-2; D perhaps matches TRBD1 (5 bases). V was trimmed by 3 bases and J by 11 bases, leaving 10 bases between them. The CDR3 contains 12 residues. CDR1 SEHNR and CDR2 FQNEAQ come from the germline V gene (reference sequence). The CDR3 nucleotides are TGTGCCAGCAGCTTTCAGGGCGATGAGCTGTTTTTT. Its protein is CASSFQGDELFF.

The rearrangement joins TRBV7-9 to TRBJ2-6; D perhaps matches TRBD2 (6 bases). CDR1 and CDR2 from the germline V gene are SEHNR and FQNEAQ (reference sequence). Trimming pared 7 bases from V and 1 base from J, leaving 11 bases between. This CDR3 is 15 amino acids long. The CDR3 loop reads CASTERGSGANVLTF. CDR3 bases: TGTGCCAGCACCGAACGGGGGTCTGGGGCCAACGTCCTGACTTTC.

This clonotype occurred many times. The rearrangement links TRBV12-3 or TRBV12-4 to TRBJ2-3; 8 bases fit TRBD2. The CDR3 has 15 residues. Unmatched junction bases numbered 5, after V lost 6 bases and J lost 0 bases. CDR3 bases: TGTGCCAGCAGAATACTAGCGGCTAGCACAGATACGCAGTATTTT. Residues: CASRILAASTDTQYF.

This clonotype was seen at least ten times. Mismatch with germline at one junction end may stem from a read error. The chain employs TRBV4-2 and TRBJ2-5; D may be TRBD2 (7 bases). The CDR3 is 14 amino acids. In germline, CDR1 is LGHNA, CDR2 YNFKEQ. CDR3 protein: CASSQGGGQETQYF. CDR3 in DNA: TGCGCCAGCAGCCAAGGGGGAGGGCAAGAGACCCAGTACTTC.